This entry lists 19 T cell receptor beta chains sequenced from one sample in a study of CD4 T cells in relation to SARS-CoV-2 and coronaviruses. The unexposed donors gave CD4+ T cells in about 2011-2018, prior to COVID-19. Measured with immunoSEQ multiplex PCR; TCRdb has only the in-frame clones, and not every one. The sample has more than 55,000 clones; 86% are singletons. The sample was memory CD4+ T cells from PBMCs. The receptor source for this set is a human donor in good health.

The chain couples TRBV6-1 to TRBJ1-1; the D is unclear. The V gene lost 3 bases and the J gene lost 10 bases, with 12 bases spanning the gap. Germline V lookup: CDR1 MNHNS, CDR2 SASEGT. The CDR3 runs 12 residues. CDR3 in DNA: TGTGCCAGCAGTGACGGCGGCAACGCAGCTTTCTTT. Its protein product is CASSDGGNAAFF.

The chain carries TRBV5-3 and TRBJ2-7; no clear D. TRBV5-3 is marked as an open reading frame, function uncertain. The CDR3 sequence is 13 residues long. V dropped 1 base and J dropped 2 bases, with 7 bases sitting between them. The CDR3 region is CARSLWRPYEQYF. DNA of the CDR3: TGTGCCAGAAGCTTGTGGAGACCCTACGAGCAGTACTTC.

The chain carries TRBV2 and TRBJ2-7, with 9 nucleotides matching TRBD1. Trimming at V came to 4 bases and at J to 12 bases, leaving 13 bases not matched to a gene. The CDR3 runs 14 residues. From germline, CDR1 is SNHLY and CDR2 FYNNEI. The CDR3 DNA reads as TGTGCCAGCAGTGGGGACAGGGACCCAACCCCCAGGTACTTC. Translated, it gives CASSGDRDPTPRYF. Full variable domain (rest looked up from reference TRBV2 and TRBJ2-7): EPEVTQTPSHQVTQMGQEVILRCVPISNHLYFYWYRQILGQKVEFLVSFYNNEISEKSEIFDDQFSVERPDGSNFTLKIRSTKLEDSAMYFCASSGDRDPTPRYFGPGTRLTVT.

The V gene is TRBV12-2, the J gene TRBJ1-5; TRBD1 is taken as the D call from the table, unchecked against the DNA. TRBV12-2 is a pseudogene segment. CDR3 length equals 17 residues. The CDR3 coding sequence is TGTGCAAGTCGCTCCGCAAGGGGACAGGGGAGCGGTCAGCCCCAGCATTTT. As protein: CASRSARGQGSGQPQHF.

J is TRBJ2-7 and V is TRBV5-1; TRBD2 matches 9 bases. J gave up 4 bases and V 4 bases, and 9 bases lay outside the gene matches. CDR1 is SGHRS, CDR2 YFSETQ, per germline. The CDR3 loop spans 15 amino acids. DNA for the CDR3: TGCGCCAGCAGCCAGGAGGGTAGCGGGAGATACGAGCAGTACTTC. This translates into CASSQEGSGRYEQYF.

In DNA form, the CDR3 reads TGTGCCAGCAGTGAGGAGGGAGCGAACTATGGCTACACCTTC. Residues: CASSEEGANYGYTF. The chain links TRBV6-2 or TRBV6-3 to TRBJ1-2; D ambiguous. The germline V gene has CDR1 MNHEY and CDR2 SVGEGT. This CDR3 spans 14 amino acids. The V gene lost 5 bases and the J gene lost 2 bases, with 12 bases spanning the gap.

CDR3 DNA: TGTGCCAGCAGTCCCCGGACCGCTATAACTGAAGCTTTCTTT. It codes for CASSPRTAITEAFF. The chain employs TRBV27 and TRBJ1-1, with D hard to call. The CDR3 is 14 residues long. The ends were cut back, 5 bases at V and 5 bases at J, with 15 bases in the middle. CDR1 MNHEY and CDR2 SMNVEV come from the germline V gene (reference sequence).

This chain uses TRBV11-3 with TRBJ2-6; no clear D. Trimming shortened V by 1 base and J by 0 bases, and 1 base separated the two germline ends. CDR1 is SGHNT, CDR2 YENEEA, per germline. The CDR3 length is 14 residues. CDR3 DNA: TGTGCCAGCAGCTTAGGCTCTGGGGCCAACGTCCTGACTTTC. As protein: CASSLGSGANVLTF.

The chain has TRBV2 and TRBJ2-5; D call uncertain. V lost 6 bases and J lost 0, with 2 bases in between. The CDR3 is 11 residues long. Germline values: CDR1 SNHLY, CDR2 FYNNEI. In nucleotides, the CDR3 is TGTGCCAGCAGCTACCAAGAGACCCAGTACTTC. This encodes CASSYQETQYF.

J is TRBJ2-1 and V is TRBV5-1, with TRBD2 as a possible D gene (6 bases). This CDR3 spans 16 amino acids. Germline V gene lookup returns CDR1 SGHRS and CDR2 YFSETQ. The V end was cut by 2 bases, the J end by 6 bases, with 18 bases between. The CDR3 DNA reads TGCGCCAGCAGCTTAGGGCGGGACCGATTCTTCAATGAGCAGTTCTTC. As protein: CASSLGRDRFFNEQFF.

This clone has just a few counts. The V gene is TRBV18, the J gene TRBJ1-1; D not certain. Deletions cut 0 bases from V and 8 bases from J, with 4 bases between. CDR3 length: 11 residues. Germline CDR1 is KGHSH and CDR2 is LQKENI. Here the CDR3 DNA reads TGTGCCAGCTCACCACCGGGGGAAGCTTTCTTT. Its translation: CASSPPGEAFF.

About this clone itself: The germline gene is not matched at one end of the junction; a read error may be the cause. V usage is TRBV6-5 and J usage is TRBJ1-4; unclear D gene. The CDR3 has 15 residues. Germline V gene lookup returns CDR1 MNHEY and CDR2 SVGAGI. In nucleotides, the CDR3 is TGTGCCAGCAGTGACTCGGGTAGAAGTAGTGAAAAACTGTTTTTT. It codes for CASSDSGRSSEKLFF.

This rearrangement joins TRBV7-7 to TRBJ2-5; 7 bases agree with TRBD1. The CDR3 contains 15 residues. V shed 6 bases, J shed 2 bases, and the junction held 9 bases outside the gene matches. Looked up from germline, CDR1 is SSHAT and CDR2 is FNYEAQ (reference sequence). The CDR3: CASSTNRGKQETQYF. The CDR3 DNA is TGTGCCAGCAGTACAAACAGGGGAAAACAAGAGACCCAGTACTTC.

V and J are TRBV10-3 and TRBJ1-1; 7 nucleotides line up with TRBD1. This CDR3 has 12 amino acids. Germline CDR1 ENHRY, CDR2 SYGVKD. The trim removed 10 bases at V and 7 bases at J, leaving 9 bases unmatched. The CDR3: CATKTGAGEAFF. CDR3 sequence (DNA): TGTGCCACAAAAACAGGGGCGGGTGAAGCTTTCTTT.

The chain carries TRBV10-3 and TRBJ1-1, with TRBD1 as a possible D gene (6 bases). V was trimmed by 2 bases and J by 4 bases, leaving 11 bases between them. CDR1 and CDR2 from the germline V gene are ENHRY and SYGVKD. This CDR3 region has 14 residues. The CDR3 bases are TGTGCCATCAGTGAGCGCCCAGGGGCCACTGAAGCTTTCTTT. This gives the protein CAISERPGATEAFF.

The CDR3 nucleotides are TGTGCCTGGACCAGACAGGGGCTCTATGGCTACACCTTC. Amino acids: CAWTRQGLYGYTF. V usage is TRBV30 and J usage is TRBJ1-2; 8 positions match TRBD1. J was trimmed by 4 bases and V by 4 bases; bases with no gene match: 5. CDR3 length: 13 amino acids. Germline CDR1 GTSNPN, CDR2 SVGIG (reference sequence).

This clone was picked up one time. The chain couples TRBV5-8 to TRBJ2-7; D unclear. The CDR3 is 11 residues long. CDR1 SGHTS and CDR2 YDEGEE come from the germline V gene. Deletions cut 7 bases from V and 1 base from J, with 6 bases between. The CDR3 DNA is TGTGCCAGCTCGCCTTCCTACGAGCAGTACTTC. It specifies CASSPSYEQYF.

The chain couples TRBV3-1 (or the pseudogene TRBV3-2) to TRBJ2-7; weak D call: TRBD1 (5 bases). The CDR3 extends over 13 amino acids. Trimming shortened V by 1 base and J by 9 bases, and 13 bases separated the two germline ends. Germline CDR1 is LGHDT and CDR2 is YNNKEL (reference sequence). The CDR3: CASSQVQVSGQYF. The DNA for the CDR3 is TGTGCCAGCAGCCAAGTACAGGTATCGGGGCAGTACTTC.

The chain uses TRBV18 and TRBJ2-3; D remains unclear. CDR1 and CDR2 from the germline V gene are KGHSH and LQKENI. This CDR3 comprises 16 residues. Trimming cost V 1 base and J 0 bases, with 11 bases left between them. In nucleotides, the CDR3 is TGTGCCAGCTCACCACAGGCAGGAGCTAGCACAGATACGCAGTATTTT. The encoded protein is CASSPQAGASTDTQYF. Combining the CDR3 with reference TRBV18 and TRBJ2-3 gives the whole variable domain NAGVMQNPRHLVRRRGQEARLRCSPMKGHSHVYWYRQLPEEGLKFMVYLQKENIIDESGMPKERFSAEFPKEGPSILRIQQVVRGDSAAYFCASSPQAGASTDTQYFGPGTRLTVL.